These 7 T cell receptor beta chains were all obtained from the same sample, sequenced in a study of cytomegalovirus exposure and HLA in healthy donors. PCR primers comprised 60 Vbeta and 13 Jbeta primers. The data were produced by immunoSEQ multiplex PCR, yet TCRdb's version contains in-frame clones alone and is incomplete. The sample contains about 160,000 clones, around three quarters of which appear only once. Sequences were obtained from PBMCs. The receptors derive from a man aged 35 to 55 in good health and CMV-seronegative.

The chain links TRBV10-3 to TRBJ1-5; 7 bases map to TRBD1. V dropped 3 bases and J dropped 4; count of bases not matched to a gene: 6. Per germline, CDR1 ENHRY and CDR2 SYGVKD. This CDR3 spans 15 amino acids. The CDR3 DNA reads TGTGCCATCAGTGACGGGACAGCACCTAATCAGCCCCAGCATTTT. It translates to CAISDGTAPNQPQHF.

J is TRBJ2-7 and V is TRBV29-1, with 11 bases matching TRBD2. With V trimmed by 5 bases and J by 4 bases, 7 bases remained unmatched. Per the germline V gene, CDR1 is SQVTM and CDR2 is ANQGSEA. The CDR3 runs to 14 residues. CDR3 DNA: TGCAGCGTTTCACTAGCGGGAGTTGGGTACGAGCAGTACTTC. Amino acids: CSVSLAGVGYEQYF.

The chain joins TRBV6-5 to TRBJ2-1; TRBD2 matches at 9 bases. The CDR3 has 15 amino acids. V was clipped by 5 bases and J by 5 bases; unmatched bases: 7. CDR1 and CDR2 from the germline V gene are MNHEY and SVGAGI. For the CDR3, the DNA is TGTGCCAGCAGTCGCGGAGCTAGCGGGGACAATGAGCAGTTCTTC. Translated: CASSRGASGDNEQFF.

This clone came up once. V and J are TRBV5-1 and TRBJ2-7, with a possible D match to TRBD1 (5 bases). The CDR3 spans 16 residues. Trimming shortened V by 4 bases and J by 0 bases, and 17 bases separated the two germline ends. Germline loops: CDR1 SGHRS, CDR2 YFSETQ. DNA for the CDR3: TGCGCCAGCAGCCCGGGTCAGGGTGCCGTCTCCTACGAGCAGTACTTC. It yields the protein CASSPGQGAVSYEQYF.

Only a few counts were recorded for this clone. The gene calls are TRBV7-2 and TRBJ1-3, with D possibly TRBD1 on 5 matching bases. The CDR3 has 17 amino acids. CDR1 SGHTA and CDR2 FQGNSA come from the germline V gene. V dropped 1 base and J dropped 0 bases, with 13 bases sitting between them. CDR3 amino acids: CASSLDGGVLSGNTIYF. The CDR3 nucleotides read TGTGCCAGCAGCTTAGATGGGGGGGTCCTCTCTGGAAACACCATATATTTT.

This rearrangement joins TRBV6-6 to TRBJ2-3, with a weak D call TRBD1 (6 bases). This CDR3 has 15 amino acids. Deletions cut 2 bases from V and 1 base from J, with 10 bases between. Per germline, CDR1 MNHNY and CDR2 SVGAGI (reference sequence). The CDR3 DNA reads as TGTGCCAGCAGTTACGTTCGACAGGGCACAGATACGCAGTATTTT. This sequence encodes CASSYVRQGTDTQYF.

CDR3 nucleotides: TGTGCCAGCAGTCCGGACAGGTTGGGGGAGCAGTACTTC. Translating it yields CASSPDRLGEQYF. The chain carries TRBV28 and TRBJ2-5; 7 nucleotides align to TRBD1. With V trimmed by 5 bases and J by 11 bases, 11 bases remained unmatched. The germline CDR1 and CDR2 sequences are MDHEN and SYDVKM. The CDR3 runs 13 residues.